A single sample is the source of the 25 T cell receptor beta chains below, sequenced in a study of T cells after yellow fever vaccination. TCRdb processed the 5' RACE reads anew with MiXCR; each CDR3 protein has one entry. The data show approximately 350,000 distinct CDR3 sequences, around a tenth seen once. The sample here was PBMCs, taken on the day of the first yellow fever vaccination. The receptors were gathered from a young man who received the YFV17D yellow fever vaccine.

This clonotype was detected only a few times. The V and J genes are TRBV18 and TRBJ2-1; D is possibly TRBD2 (5 bases). The germline V gene encodes CDR1 KGHSH and CDR2 LQKENI. V shed 2 bases and J shed 2 bases, with 13 bases lying between them. This CDR3 region has 16 residues. The CDR3 spells CASSPITDSTYNEQFF. The DNA of the CDR3 is TGTGCCAGCTCACCAATCACGGACTCAACCTACAATGAGCAGTTCTTC.

This clonotype has ten or more counts. V and J are TRBV14 and TRBJ2-5; possible D gene TRBD1, 5 bases. The CDR3 runs 12 residues. Germline V gene data show CDR1 as SGHDN and CDR2 as FVKESK. The V end lost 5 bases, the J end lost 5 bases, and 9 bases lay between the germline ends. CDR3 DNA: TGTGCCAGCAGCAGGGGAAGGGAGACCCAGTACTTC. Translated: CASSRGRETQYF.

The table lists this clonotype with a few counts. The CDR3 loop is CASSIPGGTGELFF. The CDR3 DNA is TGTGCCAGTAGTATACCCGGGGGGACCGGGGAGCTGTTTTTT. J is TRBJ2-2 and V is TRBV19; 7 bases align to TRBD2. The CDR3 is 14 residues long. From germline, CDR1 is LNHDA and CDR2 SQIVND (reference sequence). V dropped 2 bases and J dropped 5; count of bases not matched to a gene: 2.

This clonotype was found many times. V is TRBV18 and J is TRBJ2-5; TRBD2 is a possible D gene (5 bases). Germline V lookup: CDR1 KGHSH, CDR2 LQKENI. V dropped 2 bases and J dropped 5 bases, with 6 bases sitting between them. The CDR3 is 12 residues long. This CDR3 is CASSPGSETQYF. CDR3 in DNA: TGTGCCAGCTCACCAGGGAGCGAGACCCAGTACTTC.

The rearrangement uses TRBV19 and TRBJ1-2; 7 nucleotides line up with TRBD1. V shed 3 bases and J 1 base; nucleotides not matched to a gene: 11. CDR3 size: 17 residues. Per the germline V gene, CDR1 is LNHDA and CDR2 is SQIVND (reference sequence). In nucleotides, the CDR3 is TGTGCCAGTAGTATCGGCGTCTTGGGACAGATTAACTATGGCTACACCTTC. It is translated as CASSIGVLGQINYGYTF.

This clonotype showed up just a few times. CDR3 region: CASSQWGSEQYF. The CDR3 coding sequence is TGTGCCAGCAGCCAATGGGGCTCCGAGCAGTACTTC. The gene calls are TRBV14 and TRBJ2-7; D possibly corresponds to TRBD1 (5 bases). V was pared by 2 bases and J by 6 bases, with 8 bases between. Germline V gives CDR1 SGHDN, CDR2 FVKESK. The CDR3 covers 12 residues.

This clonotype was detected a few times. The chain recombines TRBV20-1 with TRBJ2-3, with TRBD2 identical over 14 bases. CDR1 and CDR2 (germline): DFQATT, SNEGSKA (reference sequence). V trimming: 3 bases; J trimming: 7 bases; junction bases outside the gene matches: 9. The CDR3 covers 16 residues. The CDR3: CSARRTSGGMRNTQYF. The CDR3, as DNA: TGCAGTGCTAGGAGGACTAGCGGGGGGATGAGGAATACGCAGTATTTT.

This clonotype was observed a handful of times. This rearrangement joins TRBV6-5 to TRBJ1-5; D gene unclear. This CDR3 is 13 amino acids long. Trimming left V 4 bases short and J 4 bases short, with 8 bases between. Germline assignment: CDR1 MNHEY and CDR2 SVGAGI. The CDR3 DNA reads TGTGCCAGCAGTTCACAGCAAAATCAGCCCCAGCATTTT. It codes for CASSSQQNQPQHF.

CDR3 sequence: CASSPGGTPLYEQYF. The CDR3 DNA reads as TGTGCCAGCTCACCTGGTGGGACACCGCTTTACGAGCAGTACTTC. J is TRBJ2-7 and V is TRBV18; D possibly corresponds to TRBD1 (6 bases). CDR3 length: 15 amino acids. Looked up from germline, CDR1 is KGHSH and CDR2 is LQKENI. V was shortened by 3 bases and J by 4 bases, with 16 bases between the two germline ends. The variable domain in full, with the rest retrieved from reference TRBV18 and TRBJ2-7, is NAGVMQNPRHLVRRRGQEARLRCSPMKGHSHVYWYRQLPEEGLKFMVYLQKENIIDESGMPKERFSAEFPKEGPSILRIQQVVRGDSAAYFCASSPGGTPLYEQYFGPGTRLTVT.

V and J are TRBV9 and TRBJ1-1, with D maybe TRBD1 (6 bases). This CDR3 comprises 14 residues. Trimming shortened V by 0 bases and J by 4 bases, and 10 bases separated the two germline ends. Per the germline V gene, CDR1 is SGDLS and CDR2 is YYNGEE. CDR3 bases: TGTGCCAGCAGCGTAGGAGGGGGGACCACTGAAGCTTTCTTT. This encodes CASSVGGGTTEAFF.

This chain connects TRBV20-1 to TRBJ1-1; possible D gene TRBD1, 5 bases. Germline CDR1 is DFQATT and CDR2 is SNEGSKA (reference sequence). The ends were cut back, 6 bases at V and 5 bases at J, with 19 bases in the middle. CDR3 length: 14 residues. The CDR3 nucleotides are TGCAGTGCCCCTCGAGGGGCTGTCTCGACTGAAGCTTTCTTT. Its protein product is CSAPRGAVSTEAFF.

This clonotype was detected only a few times. This chain connects TRBV19 to TRBJ1-6; D might be TRBD1 (5 bases). This CDR3 comprises 14 residues. Germline loops: CDR1 LNHDA, CDR2 SQIVND (reference sequence). Between the trimmed V and J ends, which lost 3 bases and 10 bases, there was a span of 13 bases. The CDR3 spells CASSIMDKQSPLHF. The CDR3 coding sequence is TGTGCCAGTAGTATCATGGACAAACAGTCACCCCTCCACTTT. The full variable domain, with the rest looked up from reference TRBV19 and TRBJ1-6, is DGGITQSPKYLFRKEGQNVTLSCEQNLNHDAMYWYRQDPGQGLRLIYYSQIVNDFQKGDIAEGYSVSREKKESFPLTVTSAQKNPTAFYLCASSIMDKQSPLHFGNGTRLTVT.

This clonotype was detected only a few times. The chain is built from TRBV7-2 and TRBJ2-7; 11 nucleotides line up with TRBD2. CDR3 length: 15 amino acids. Trimming took 6 bases from V and 2 from J; bases not matched to a gene: 6. Germline CDR1 reads SGHTA; CDR2 reads FQGNSA. CDR3 sequence: CASSFIAGGPYEQYF. CDR3 DNA sequence: TGTGCCAGCAGTTTTATAGCGGGGGGGCCCTACGAGCAGTACTTC.

This clonotype occurred a few times. This chain connects TRBV7-9 to TRBJ1-5; 7 bases are shared with TRBD1. The CDR3 has 17 residues. Germline CDR1 is SEHNR and CDR2 is FQNEAQ (reference sequence). The ends lost 1 base at V and 2 bases at J; junction bases unmatched: 8. As DNA, the CDR3 is TGTGCCAGCAGCTTAGGGACAGGAGGGTTGGGCAATCAGCCCCAGCATTTT. It encodes CASSLGTGGLGNQPQHF.

This clonotype was picked up a small number of times. The rearrangement joins TRBV5-1 to TRBJ2-3; 7 bases are a match to TRBD2. Germline V gene data show CDR1 as SGHRS and CDR2 as YFSETQ. This CDR3 contains 16 residues. Germline trimming cut 0 bases from V and 1 base from J; bases unmatched to any gene: 5. The CDR3: CASSLAKRGRTDTQYF. Written as DNA, the CDR3 is TGCGCCAGCAGCTTGGCTAAGCGGGGCCGCACAGATACGCAGTATTTT. Complete variable domain (other parts from reference TRBV5-1 and TRBJ2-3): KAGVTQTPRYLIKTRGQQVTLSCSPISGHRSVSWYQQTPGQGLQFLFEYFSETQRNKGNFPGRFSGRQFSNSRSEMNVSTLELGDSALYLCASSLAKRGRTDTQYFGPGTRLTVL.

V usage is TRBV30 and J usage is TRBJ2-1, with D perhaps matching TRBD2 (6 bases). Germline CDR1 is GTSNPN and CDR2 is SVGIG (reference sequence). The length of the CDR3 is 14 residues. Deletions cut 4 bases from V and 6 bases from J, with 16 bases between. Here the CDR3 reads CAWTHPGGRNEQFF. The CDR3 nucleotides read TGTGCCTGGACCCACCCCGGGGGACGCAATGAGCAGTTCTTC.

Only a few counts were recorded for this clonotype. The chain is built from TRBV24-1 and TRBJ2-1, with D unclear. The ends were cut back, 6 bases at V and 2 bases at J, with 13 bases in the middle. CDR1 KGHDR and CDR2 SFDVKD come from the germline V gene. The CDR3 runs 15 residues. DNA of the CDR3: TGTGCCACCAGTAGAGACACCCTCCCCTACAATGAGCAGTTCTTC. Protein: CATSRDTLPYNEQFF.

The chain recombines TRBV20-1 with TRBJ1-1; D possibly corresponds to TRBD1 (6 bases). Trimming pared 6 bases from V and 9 bases from J, leaving 20 bases between. Germline V gives CDR1 DFQATT, CDR2 SNEGSKA (reference sequence). The CDR3 runs 13 residues. The CDR3 DNA follows: TGCAGTGCGGTCAAAGGGGGGTTGACTAAAGCTTTCTTT. Amino acid sequence: CSAVKGGLTKAFF.

With regard to this clonotype: Sequence at one end of the junction differs from germline and may be a read error. The gene calls are TRBV9 and TRBJ2-7; D unclear. CDR3 size: 14 residues. The germline gives CDR1 SGDLS, CDR2 YYNGEE. DNA for the CDR3: TGTGCCAGCAACGTAGCCCCCGTGGGGTCCGAGCAGTACTTC. It encodes CASNVAPVGSEQYF.

In this sample, this clonotype turned up many times. The CDR3 nucleotides read TGCAGCGTCGGGGGCGAGGTCACTTTCACTGAAGCTTTCTTT. This translates into CSVGGEVTFTEAFF. The J gene is TRBJ1-1, the V gene TRBV29-1, with D perhaps TRBD1 (6 bases). CDR1 and CDR2 (germline): SQVTM, ANQGSEA. Trimming took off 6 bases at V and 4 bases at J, with 18 bases between the two ends. The CDR3 length is 14 residues.

The CDR3 sequence: CAWRYNYGYTF. DNA for the CDR3: TGTGCCTGGAGGTATAACTATGGCTACACCTTC. This chain connects TRBV30 to TRBJ1-2; D not certain. Germline assignment: CDR1 GTSNPN and CDR2 SVGIG (reference sequence). Trimming removed 3 bases from V and 1 base from J, with 3 bases in between. The CDR3 is made up of 11 amino acids.

In this sample, this clonotype turned up a few times. The chain is built from TRBV6-2 or TRBV6-3 and TRBJ2-2; 12 nucleotides agree with TRBD2. CDR1 is MNHEY, CDR2 SVGEGT, per germline. CDR3 length: 17 amino acids. V dropped 6 bases and J dropped 1; count of bases not matched to a gene: 6. The CDR3 coding sequence is TGTGCCAGCAGACCCGAACTAGCGGGGGGGAACACCGGGGAGCTGTTTTTT. As protein: CASRPELAGGNTGELFF.

This clonotype was counted a few times. This sequence joins TRBV5-1 and TRBJ2-7, with 10 bases identical to TRBD1. The CDR3 totals 15 residues. Germline V gene data show CDR1 as SGHRS and CDR2 as YFSETQ. The J segment lost 3 bases and the V segment lost 3 bases, leaving 6 bases of the junction unmatched. The CDR3 DNA reads as TGCGCCAGCAGCTCCGGACAGGGGGAAATCTACGAGCAGTACTTC. Encoded protein: CASSSGQGEIYEQYF. Full variable domain (rest looked up from reference TRBV5-1 and TRBJ2-7): KAGVTQTPRYLIKTRGQQVTLSCSPISGHRSVSWYQQTPGQGLQFLFEYFSETQRNKGNFPGRFSGRQFSNSRSEMNVSTLELGDSALYLCASSSGQGEIYEQYFGPGTRLTVT.

This clonotype was seen a handful of times. The chain uses TRBV6-4 and TRBJ1-5; tentative D call: TRBD1 (5 bases). The CDR3 consists of 15 residues. V was shortened by 6 bases and J by 0 bases, with 12 bases between the two germline ends. The V gene's germline CDR1 is MRHNA and CDR2 SNTAGT. As DNA, the CDR3 is TGTGCCAGCAGGGGGAGACAGATTAGCAATCAGCCCCAGCATTTT. Translated: CASRGRQISNQPQHF.

This clonotype has just a few counts. This chain connects TRBV5-1 to TRBJ1-1; D gene unclear. Germline loops: CDR1 SGHRS, CDR2 YFSETQ. CDR3 length: 15 residues. Trimming removed 4 bases from V and 2 bases from J, with 15 bases in between. CDR3 amino acids: CASSTGSATNTEAFF. DNA of the CDR3: TGCGCCAGCAGCACCGGTTCGGCGACTAACACTGAAGCTTTCTTT.